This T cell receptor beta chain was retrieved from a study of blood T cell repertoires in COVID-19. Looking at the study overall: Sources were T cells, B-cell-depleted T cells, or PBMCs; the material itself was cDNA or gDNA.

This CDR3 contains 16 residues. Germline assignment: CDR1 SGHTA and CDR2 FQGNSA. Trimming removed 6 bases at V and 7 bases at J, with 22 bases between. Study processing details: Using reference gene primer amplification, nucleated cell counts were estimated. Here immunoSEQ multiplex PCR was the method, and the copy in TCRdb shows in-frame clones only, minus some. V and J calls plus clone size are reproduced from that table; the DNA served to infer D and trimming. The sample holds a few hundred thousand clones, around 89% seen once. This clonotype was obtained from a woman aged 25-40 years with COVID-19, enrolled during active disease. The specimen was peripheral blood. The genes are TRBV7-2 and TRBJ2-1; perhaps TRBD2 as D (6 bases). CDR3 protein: CASRTGGTPNANEQFF. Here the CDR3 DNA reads TGTGCCAGCAGGACCGGAGGGACTCCCAACGCTAATGAGCAGTTCTTC.